The 29 T cell receptor beta chains below were found in one sample sequenced in a study of a mutant IDH1 vaccine in newly diagnosed glioma. TCRdb keeps only in-frame clones here, not all; method: immunoSEQ multiplex PCR. The table records tens of thousands of clones, about four fifths of them present only once. These TCRs are of unknown antigen specificity. Regarding time point: week 5, during vaccination. The investigators gave 300 ug of mutant IDH1 20-mer peptide in each vaccine dose, together with topical imiquimod. The material was PBMCs, obtained from a glioma patient whose treatment included an IDH1 peptide vaccine. These receptors were obtained from a man between 40 and 49 years old with glioma.

In its sample, this clone was seen a few times. CDR3 DNA: TGTGCCAGCAGCTTAAGTCGTGACACTGAAGCTTTCTTT. Translating it yields CASSLSRDTEAFF. The chain employs TRBV13 and TRBJ1-1; D gene ambiguous. The CDR3 covers 13 residues. Germline CDR1 and CDR2: PRHDT and FYEKMQ (reference sequence). V was clipped by 2 bases and J by 3 bases, with 7 bases between them.

This clone appeared once. The chain joins TRBV30 to TRBJ1-2, with D perhaps TRBD1 (5 bases). The CDR3 totals 14 residues. CDR1 and CDR2 (germline): GTSNPN, SVGIG (reference sequence). Trimming removed 3 bases from V and 3 bases from J, with 14 bases in between. CDR3 in DNA: TGTGCCTGGAGGGCCGCCGGGGGACACTATGGCTACACCTTC. It specifies CAWRAAGGHYGYTF.

This clone was detected once. The chain joins TRBV20-1 to TRBJ1-2; no clear D gene. CDR3 length: 11 residues. V lost 5 bases and J lost 6, with 10 bases in between. Germline CDR1 DFQATT, CDR2 SNEGSKA (reference sequence). CDR3 region: CSARGDNGYTF. For the CDR3, the DNA is TGCAGTGCTCGCGGGGATAATGGCTACACCTTC.

The chain combines TRBV5-1 with TRBJ1-2; D possibly corresponds to TRBD1 (6 bases). V lost 2 bases and J 2 bases, leaving 13 bases between the germline ends. Germline loops: CDR1 SGHRS, CDR2 YFSETQ. This CDR3 is 15 amino acids long. CDR3 bases: TGCGCCAGCAGCTTCTCATCCGGACAGAACTATGGCTACACCTTC. Translating gives CASSFSSGQNYGYTF.

The V and J genes are TRBV28 and TRBJ1-6; D might be TRBD1 (5 bases). CDR3 size: 16 residues. The ends were cut back, 7 bases at V and 9 bases at J, with 22 bases in the middle. In germline, CDR1 is MDHEN, CDR2 SYDVKM. The CDR3 coding sequence is TGTGCCAGCACCACCGGGGGTGGGGGAGAGGGTTCACCCCTCCACTTT. Protein: CASTTGGGGEGSPLHF.

The chain uses TRBV9 and TRBJ2-1, with TRBD1 matching over 7 bases. Losses at the gene ends were 4 bases for V and 6 bases for J; bases not matched to a gene: 10. Germline loops: CDR1 SGDLS, CDR2 YYNGEE. This CDR3 has 15 amino acids. CDR3 amino acids: CASSPPGTVFNEQFF. For the CDR3, the DNA is TGTGCCAGCAGCCCCCCGGGGACAGTTTTCAATGAGCAGTTCTTC.

The V and J genes are TRBV18 and TRBJ2-7; 9 bases are shared with TRBD1. The CDR3 is 16 amino acids. V shed 3 bases and J 3 bases; nucleotides not matched to a gene: 9. Germline-derived CDR1 and CDR2 are KGHSH and LQKENI. The CDR3 sequence: CASSPLDRGGNYEQYF. The CDR3 DNA reads TGTGCCAGCTCACCTCTGGACAGGGGAGGGAACTACGAGCAGTACTTC.

This rearrangement joins TRBV21-1 to TRBJ2-7; whether TRBD1, the table's D call, matches the DNA was not checked. TRBV21-1 constitutes a pseudogene. The CDR3 extends over 14 amino acids. The CDR3: CASSPRDTSYEQYF. The CDR3 nucleotides read TGTGCCAGCAGCCCCCGGGACACCTCCTACGAGCAGTACTTC.

The chain carries TRBV5-1 and TRBJ2-1; D ambiguous. Germline loops: CDR1 SGHRS, CDR2 YFSETQ. This CDR3 is 15 amino acids long. V was cut by 0 bases and J by 6 bases, with 13 bases left in between. The CDR3 spells CASSLGLQTRNEQFF. CDR3 sequence (DNA): TGCGCCAGCAGCTTGGGGCTACAGACCCGCAATGAGCAGTTCTTC.

The chain carries TRBV2 and TRBJ1-6, with D possibly matching TRBD1 (5 bases). The CDR3 spans 14 residues. V was cut by 5 bases and J by 8 bases, with 13 bases left in between. Germline loops: CDR1 SNHLY, CDR2 FYNNEI. CDR3 nucleotide sequence: TGTGCCAGCAGTAAGACAGTGCCCTATTCACCCCTCCACTTT. This sequence encodes CASSKTVPYSPLHF.

The chain recombines TRBV7-9 with TRBJ2-7; 9 bases align to TRBD2. CDR1 is SEHNR and CDR2 is FQNEAQ in the germline V gene (reference sequence). V shed 4 bases and J 6 bases; nucleotides not matched to a gene: 4. The CDR3 sequence is 13 residues long. CDR3 region: CASSSRLAVEQYF. CDR3 DNA: TGTGCCAGCAGCTCAAGACTAGCGGTCGAGCAGTACTTC.

The chain links TRBV25-1 to TRBJ2-7; no definite D call. This CDR3 has 12 residues. Germline-derived CDR1 and CDR2 are MGHDK and SYGVNS. The ends were cut back, 1 base at V and 7 bases at J, with 8 bases in the middle. The CDR3: CASSESGREQYF. The CDR3 nucleotides are TGTGCCAGCAGTGAATCTGGCCGGGAGCAGTACTTC.

The chain combines TRBV2 with TRBJ1-2, with D uncertain. This CDR3 spans 14 amino acids. V lost 4 bases and J 2 bases, leaving 11 bases between the germline ends. Germline CDR1 is SNHLY and CDR2 is FYNNEI. This chain's CDR3 is CASSAGGSNYGYTF. The CDR3 bases are TGTGCCAGCAGTGCGGGCGGATCCAACTATGGCTACACCTTC. The complete variable domain, with remaining parts taken from reference TRBV2 and TRBJ1-2, reads EPEVTQTPSHQVTQMGQEVILRCVPISNHLYFYWYRQILGQKVEFLVSFYNNEISEKSEIFDDQFSVERPDGSNFTLKIRSTKLEDSAMYFCASSAGGSNYGYTFGSGTRLTVV.

This clone was detected only a few times. The chain couples TRBV6-5 to TRBJ1-1; weak D call: TRBD1 (6 bases). The ends were cut back, 6 bases at V and 8 bases at J, with 16 bases in the middle. Germline V CDR1 and CDR2: MNHEY, SVGAGI. The CDR3 runs 13 residues. This chain's CDR3 is CASRSLGQLEAFF. CDR3 bases: TGTGCCAGCAGATCACTCGGACAGCTAGAAGCTTTCTTT.

The rearrangement links TRBV5-6 to TRBJ2-5; D possibly corresponds to TRBD1 (5 bases). Germline V gene data show CDR1 as SGHDT and CDR2 as YYEEEE. The V gene lost 2 bases and the J gene lost 4 bases, with 18 bases spanning the gap. The CDR3 length is 16 residues. CDR3 in amino acids: CASSLGHLAPRETQYF. The CDR3, as DNA: TGTGCCAGCAGCTTAGGACACTTGGCCCCAAGAGAGACCCAGTACTTC.

The V and J genes are TRBV7-7 and TRBJ2-5; no firm D call. CDR1 SSHAT and CDR2 FNYEAQ come from the germline V gene (reference sequence). Deletions cut 2 bases from V and 5 bases from J, with 9 bases between. The CDR3 consists of 13 residues. CDR3 nucleotide sequence: TGTGCCAGCAGCTTATCGAACGGGGAGACCCAGTACTTC. Protein product: CASSLSNGETQYF.

This clone is judged medium-sized. This rearrangement joins TRBV4-2 to TRBJ1-5; 7 bases fit TRBD1. The length of the CDR3 is 15 residues. Germline V gene lookup returns CDR1 LGHNA and CDR2 YNFKEQ. The V and J ends lost 4 bases and 1 base, in that order; junction bases with no gene match: 4. CDR3 nucleotides: TGTGCCAGCAGCCCCGGGACAGCCAGCAATCAGCCCCAGCATTTT. It translates to CASSPGTASNQPQHF.

This chain links TRBV7-8 with TRBJ2-7; D not resolved. Germline values: CDR1 SGHVS, CDR2 FQNEAQ. V was trimmed by 1 base and J by 4 bases, leaving 8 bases between them. The CDR3 is made up of 13 amino acids. DNA for the CDR3: TGTGCCAGCAGCTTAGAGGGCGTGTACGAGCAGTACTTC. Translated, it gives CASSLEGVYEQYF.

The rearrangement uses TRBV5-1 and TRBJ1-2; 8 positions match TRBD1. V lost 2 bases to trimming and J lost 8 bases; unmatched junction nucleotides: 8. From germline, CDR1 is SGHRS and CDR2 YFSETQ. The CDR3 has 14 residues. The CDR3 nucleotides read TGCGCCAGCAGCTTTCAACAGGGGGTAGAGGGCTACACCTTC. This gives the protein CASSFQQGVEGYTF.

The CDR3 region has the DNA TGTGCCAGCAGCCAAGCCTGGCAGGCCGAGCAGTACTTC. This codes for CASSQAWQAEQYF. The chain joins TRBV14 to TRBJ2-7; D is unclear. CDR1 and CDR2 from the germline V gene are SGHDN and FVKESK. The CDR3 contains 13 residues. Trimming removed 1 base from V and 6 bases from J, with 10 bases in between.

V usage is TRBV6-5 and J usage is TRBJ2-5; TRBD2 might be the D (6 bases). V was trimmed by 3 bases and J by 5 bases, leaving 10 bases between them. This CDR3 spans 13 amino acids. Germline CDR1 and CDR2: MNHEY and SVGAGI. CDR3 loop: CASSYTGVETQYF. The CDR3 DNA reads TGTGCCAGCAGTTATACGGGGGTTGAGACCCAGTACTTC.

V is TRBV6-5 and J is TRBJ1-2; TRBD1 aligns across 8 bases. The CDR3 loop spans 14 amino acids. The V gene's germline CDR1 is MNHEY and CDR2 SVGAGI. Trimming took 4 bases from V and 8 from J; bases not matched to a gene: 9. The chain's CDR3 is CASSSGQGAWGYTF. In DNA, the CDR3 is TGTGCCAGCAGTTCGGGGCAGGGGGCCTGGGGCTACACCTTC.

This clone was counted a single time. The chain recombines TRBV30 with TRBJ2-4, with 10 bases matching TRBD2. V shed 0 bases, J shed 0 bases, and the junction held 11 bases outside the gene matches. CDR1 is GTSNPN, CDR2 SVGIG, per germline (reference sequence). The CDR3 contains 19 residues. CDR3 amino acids: CAWSVRLAGAGGAKNIQYF. Here the CDR3 DNA reads TGTGCCTGGAGTGTACGGCTAGCGGGGGCCGGAGGAGCCAAAAACATTCAGTACTTC.

As concerns this clone: The junction and the germline gene differ at one end; a read error may be behind it. The V and J genes are TRBV6-5 and TRBJ1-4; the D is unclear. CDR1 MNHEY and CDR2 SVGAGI come from the germline V gene. This CDR3 comprises 15 residues. For the CDR3, the DNA is TGTGCCAGCAGTCCGAGTGGGTGGGCTAAAGAAAAACTGTTTTTT. It specifies CASSPSGWAKEKLFF.

This clone occurred a few times. The rearrangement links TRBV5-1 to TRBJ1-1, with D perhaps matching TRBD1 (6 bases). Trimming stripped 2 bases from V and 5 bases from J, with 10 bases between. This CDR3 spans 13 amino acids. Looked up from germline, CDR1 is SGHRS and CDR2 is YFSETQ. The CDR3 sequence: CASSFTGRTEAFF. Written as DNA, the CDR3 is TGCGCCAGCAGCTTCACAGGGCGGACTGAAGCTTTCTTT.

This clone was seen only once. This rearrangement joins TRBV10-2 to TRBJ2-6, with 9 bases fitting TRBD2. Germline trimming cut 8 bases from V and 0 bases from J; bases unmatched to any gene: 8. This CDR3 has 17 amino acids. CDR1 is WSHSY and CDR2 is SAAADI in the germline V gene. This CDR3 is CASGGAGGFSGANVLTF. CDR3 DNA: TGCGCCAGCGGAGGGGCGGGGGGGTTCTCTGGGGCCAACGTCCTGACTTTC.

CDR3 nucleotides: TGTGCCAGCAGCTTGGGGGACAGGGCTTACAATGAGCAGTTCTTC. Translated: CASSLGDRAYNEQFF. The chain employs TRBV5-8 and TRBJ2-1; 9 positions agree with TRBD1. V shed 0 bases, J shed 4 bases, and the junction held 2 bases outside the gene matches. CDR3 length equals 15 residues. Germline V gene sequence: CDR1 SGHTS, CDR2 YDEGEE.

The rearrangement links TRBV6-6 to TRBJ1-5; 8 nucleotides align to TRBD1. The CDR3 consists of 15 residues. CDR1 is MNHNY, CDR2 SVGAGI, per germline (reference sequence). With 7 bases clipped from V and 7 bases from J, the junction kept 12 bases outside the gene matches. For the CDR3, the DNA is TGTGCCAGCACCCATGGACAGGGCCGTTTACAGCCCCAGCATTTT. This encodes CASTHGQGRLQPQHF.

The rearrangement uses TRBV4-1 and TRBJ1-5; weak D call: TRBD1 (5 bases). Trimming took off 0 bases at V and 7 bases at J, with 19 bases between the two ends. This CDR3 comprises 17 residues. CDR1 and CDR2 from the germline V gene are MGHRA and YSYEKL. The CDR3 is CASSQEWEQGGWQPQHF. The CDR3 DNA is TGCGCCAGCAGCCAAGAATGGGAGCAGGGTGGTTGGCAGCCCCAGCATTTT.